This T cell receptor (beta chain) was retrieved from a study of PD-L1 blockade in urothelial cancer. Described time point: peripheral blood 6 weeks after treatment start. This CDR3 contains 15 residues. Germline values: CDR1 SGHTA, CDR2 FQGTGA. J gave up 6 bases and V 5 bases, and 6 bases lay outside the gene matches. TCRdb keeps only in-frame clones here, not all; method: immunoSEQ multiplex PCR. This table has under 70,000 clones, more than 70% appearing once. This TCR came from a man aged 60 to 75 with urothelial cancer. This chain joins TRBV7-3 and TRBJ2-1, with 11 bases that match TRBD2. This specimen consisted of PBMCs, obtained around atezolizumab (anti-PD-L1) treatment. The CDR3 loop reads CASSRGTSGANEQFF. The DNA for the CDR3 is TGTGCCAGCAGCCGAGGGACTAGCGGAGCCAATGAGCAGTTCTTC.